This TCR beta chain was observed in a study of T cell repertoires in cytomegalovirus infection. Overall study context: Public TCR beta signatures marked donors with CMV infection and the matching HLA. Overall study findings and caveats: Summed frequency of public TCR beta families distinguished CMV carriers with the relevant HLA. HLA-C-restricted CMV-specific TCR beta clonotypes were dominant in the ex vivo response.

The CDR3 consists of 14 residues. Trimming took 5 bases from V and 0 from J; bases not matched to a gene: 3. Per germline, CDR1 DFQATT and CDR2 SNEGSKA (reference sequence). About this clonotype itself: The antigen is not known.

TCRdb analysed the reads with MiXCR anew, one entry per CDR3 protein. Found here are some 390,000 distinct CDR3 sequences, around a sixth of them singletons; the top ten hold 8.5% to 10%. Sequences were obtained from PBMCs. The chain has TRBV20-1 and TRBJ2-1; the match to TRBD2 covers 8 bases. The clonotype comes from a human donor in good health (CMV status not recorded). Some clones in this sample may be carry-over from other donors' samples. CDR3 in amino acids: CSAVGTSSYNEQFF. CDR3 coding DNA: TGCAGTGCTGTCGGGACTAGCTCCTACAATGAGCAGTTCTTC.